These 30 T cell receptor beta chains originate from one sample sequenced in a study of identical twins (TCRdb year 2016). Libraries were built with 5' RACE. The sequencer was an Illumina HiSeq 2000. Using fastp at Q25 and MiXCR, TCRdb reprocessed the public reads and kept productive beta chains. Rows matching on CDR3 protein sequence are summarized as one entry with the most common DNA and genes. The sample contains some 730,000 distinct CDR3 sequences, 18% of them found a single time. Less than 15% of the sample comes from the top ten. This sample also belongs to another study, concerning T cells expressing NK-cell markers.

Sequencing was performed on PBMCs. The origin of the receptors is a woman between 18 and 29 years old in good health.

This clonotype was detected only a few times. V gene TRBV30 combines with J gene TRBJ2-5; no reliable D call. The CDR3 totals 13 residues. Germline loops: CDR1 GTSNPN, CDR2 SVGIG (reference sequence). The V end lost 3 bases, the J end lost 6 bases, and 14 bases lay between the germline ends. CDR3: CAWRFGLTKTQYF. CDR3 in DNA: TGTGCCTGGAGATTTGGCCTCACAAAGACCCAGTACTTC.

The J gene is TRBJ2-7, the V gene TRBV10-3; D is ambiguous. The germline V gene encodes CDR1 ENHRY and CDR2 SYGVKD. The CDR3 is 13 residues long. V shed 10 bases and J shed 4 bases, with 17 bases lying between them. The CDR3 is CATSISLVYEQYF. The CDR3, as DNA: TGTGCCACCTCAATCTCCCTCGTTTACGAGCAGTACTTC.

This clonotype was recorded a few times. J is TRBJ2-7 and V is TRBV21-1; whether TRBD2, the table's D call, matches the DNA was not checked. TRBV21-1 is reported as a pseudogene. CDR3 length: 22 amino acids. The CDR3: CASSRDSVLGTHGTSGSYEQYF. The CDR3 region has the DNA TGTGCCAGCAGCCGCGACTCCGTACTCGGCACCCATGGGACTAGCGGGAGTTACGAGCAGTACTTC.

This chain uses TRBV6-1 with TRBJ1-5; D unclear. This CDR3 has 13 residues. V shed 7 bases and J shed 2 bases, with 9 bases lying between them. Germline CDR1 and CDR2: MNHNS and SASEGT. CDR3 sequence (DNA): TGTGCCAGCATGGTGGCGGGCAATCAGCCCCAGCATTTT. It yields the protein CASMVAGNQPQHF.

This chain connects TRBV5-1 to TRBJ2-3; 7 bases align to TRBD1. CDR1 SGHRS and CDR2 YFSETQ come from the germline V gene. This CDR3 is 16 amino acids long. V was clipped by 4 bases and J by 3 bases; unmatched bases: 11. CDR3 residues: CASSPLTGLITDTQYF. The CDR3 DNA reads as TGCGCCAGCAGCCCATTGACAGGGCTTATAACAGATACGCAGTATTTT.

There are a few counts of this clonotype. The CDR3 protein is CASSFWDRRIRAQYF. The DNA for the CDR3 is TGCGCCAGCAGCTTTTGGGACCGCCGAATTCGGGCCCAGTACTTC. This sequence joins TRBV5-1 and TRBJ2-5; tentatively, D is TRBD1 or TRBD2 (5 bases each). The CDR3 extends over 15 amino acids. Germline CDR1 SGHRS, CDR2 YFSETQ. V was cut by 2 bases and J by 9 bases, with 20 bases left in between.

This clonotype came up a few times. The chain carries TRBV6-1 and TRBJ2-1, with 8 bases fitting TRBD1. Germline V lookup: CDR1 MNHNS, CDR2 SASEGT. The CDR3 consists of 16 residues. The J segment lost 7 bases and the V segment lost 8 bases, leaving 16 bases of the junction unmatched. The DNA for the CDR3 is TGTGCCAGCTCCTTGACAGGGACAGGTAGTTTTAATGAGCAGTTCTTC. Protein: CASSLTGTGSFNEQFF.

This clonotype was seen a few times. J is TRBJ2-7 and V is TRBV20-1; 11 bases fit TRBD2. Germline loops: CDR1 DFQATT, CDR2 SNEGSKA (reference sequence). This CDR3 contains 16 residues. The V gene end was trimmed by 5 bases and the J gene end by 7 bases; junction bases not matched to a gene: 16. CDR3: CSALISSTSGRIEQYF. Written as DNA, the CDR3 is TGCAGTGCTTTGATTTCGTCTACTAGCGGGAGAATTGAGCAGTACTTC.

This clonotype was detected a few times. This rearrangement joins TRBV6-5 to TRBJ1-1; D remains ambiguous. Trimming took off 0 bases at V and 6 bases at J, with 8 bases between the two ends. CDR1 and CDR2 (germline): MNHEY, SVGAGI. There are 13 residues in the CDR3. CDR3 bases: TGTGCCAGCAGTTACTCGAGGTTTTCTGAAGCTTTCTTT. Encoded protein: CASSYSRFSEAFF.

This chain links TRBV6-2 or TRBV6-3 with TRBJ2-1; D is unresolved. CDR3 length equals 11 residues. Germline assignment: CDR1 MNHEY and CDR2 SVGEGT. Trimming removed 6 bases from V and 7 bases from J, with 7 bases in between. The CDR3 protein is CASRSSNEQFF. For the CDR3, the DNA is TGTGCCAGCAGGAGCAGTAATGAGCAGTTCTTC.

This clonotype was counted only a few times. The genes are TRBV6-1 and TRBJ2-1; D is perhaps TRBD2 (6 bases). Germline V gives CDR1 MNHNS, CDR2 SASEGT. CDR3 size: 14 residues. V dropped 5 bases and J dropped 6 bases, with 14 bases sitting between them. CDR3 in DNA: TGTGCCAGCAGTACGATGGGGGGTCTCAATGAGCAGTTCTTC. Translation: CASSTMGGLNEQFF.

The rearrangement uses TRBV7-9 and TRBJ2-3, with TRBD2 identical over 15 bases. Germline V gene data show CDR1 as SEHNR and CDR2 as FQNEAQ (reference sequence). The V and J ends lost 4 bases and 6 bases, in that order; junction bases with no gene match: 8. The CDR3 extends over 17 amino acids. The CDR3 reads CASSSTGLAGGPDTQYF. CDR3 coding DNA: TGTGCCAGCAGCTCGACGGGACTAGCGGGGGGACCGGATACGCAGTATTTT.

The chain is built from TRBV6-5 and TRBJ1-2; the D is unclear. Looked up from germline, CDR1 is MNHEY and CDR2 is SVGAGI. The CDR3 is 15 residues long. V was trimmed by 0 bases and J by 7 bases, leaving 15 bases between them. The CDR3 bases are TGTGCCAGCAGTTACTCGGTGGCGTATACGGGTGGCTACACCTTC. Amino acid sequence: CASSYSVAYTGGYTF.

This chain uses TRBV20-1 with TRBJ1-4; D is perhaps TRBD1 (6 bases). The CDR3 contains 15 residues. Germline CDR1 and CDR2: DFQATT and SNEGSKA (reference sequence). With 4 bases removed from V and 4 bases from J, the gap between germline ends came to 16 bases. The CDR3 reads CSANIQGELNEKLFF. For the CDR3, the DNA is TGCAGTGCTAACATACAGGGAGAGCTTAATGAAAAACTGTTTTTT.

The sample holds a few counts of this clonotype. The V and J genes are TRBV20-1 and TRBJ2-2; D may correspond to TRBD1 or TRBD2 (5 bases each). CDR1 is DFQATT and CDR2 is SNEGSKA in the germline V gene (reference sequence). This CDR3 region has 13 residues. With 3 bases removed from V and 7 bases from J, the gap between germline ends came to 12 bases. This CDR3 is CSAREARGGELFF. Here the CDR3 DNA reads TGCAGTGCTAGGGAGGCGAGGGGCGGGGAGCTGTTTTTT.

The genes are TRBV7-9 and TRBJ2-3, with TRBD2 as a possible D gene (6 bases). CDR1 and CDR2 (germline): SEHNR, FQNEAQ (reference sequence). The CDR3 covers 17 residues. V was pared by 3 bases and J by 2 bases, with 18 bases between. The CDR3 spells CASSFTAAAGPTDTQYF. For the CDR3, the DNA is TGTGCCAGCAGCTTCACCGCCGCGGCGGGACCCACAGATACGCAGTATTTT.

This clonotype was seen a handful of times. The CDR3 DNA is TGTGCCAGCAGCTTAGCAATAGAGTTAAGCACCGGGGAGCTGTTTTTT. This encodes CASSLAIELSTGELFF. The chain couples TRBV7-6 to TRBJ2-2; D uncertain. V shed 0 bases and J shed 4 bases, with 12 bases lying between them. CDR3 length: 16 residues. Per germline, CDR1 SGHVS and CDR2 FNYEAQ.

This clonotype was picked up a small number of times. CDR3 residues: CASSKRLAGYYEQFF. CDR3 nucleotide sequence: TGCGCCAGCAGCAAGAGACTAGCGGGGTACTATGAGCAGTTCTTC. The chain joins TRBV5-1 to TRBJ2-1; 11 bases align to TRBD2. The CDR3 runs to 15 residues. The germline V gene has CDR1 SGHRS and CDR2 YFSETQ. With 4 bases clipped from V and 8 bases from J, the junction kept 8 bases outside the gene matches. Filled out from reference TRBV5-1 and TRBJ2-1, the complete variable domain reads KAGVTQTPRYLIKTRGQQVTLSCSPISGHRSVSWYQQTPGQGLQFLFEYFSETQRNKGNFPGRFSGRQFSNSRSEMNVSTLELGDSALYLCASSKRLAGYYEQFFGPGTRLTVL.

The chain carries TRBV7-9 and TRBJ1-4; D gene unclear. V gave up 1 base and J gave up 8 bases, with 11 bases separating them. Germline V gene sequence: CDR1 SEHNR, CDR2 FQNEAQ (reference sequence). This CDR3 has 14 amino acids. The CDR3 loop reads CASSLGRDEEKLFF. Written as DNA, the CDR3 is TGTGCCAGCAGCTTAGGGCGGGATGAGGAAAAACTGTTTTTT.

The CDR3 reads CSAIARVETQYF. The CDR3, as DNA: TGCAGTGCTATTGCCAGGGTGGAGACCCAGTACTTC. This rearrangement joins TRBV20-1 to TRBJ2-5; weak D call: TRBD1 (5 bases). The CDR3 runs 12 residues. V was clipped by 4 bases and J by 5 bases, with 11 bases between them. Germline V gives CDR1 DFQATT, CDR2 SNEGSKA (reference sequence).

This chain links TRBV9 with TRBJ1-3; D gene unclear. Germline-derived CDR1 and CDR2 are SGDLS and YYNGEE. The CDR3 runs to 17 residues. V lost 4 bases to trimming and J lost 1 base, with 18 bases between them. For the CDR3, the DNA is TGTGCCAGCAGCACCTACGGAGGGTCGGGGTCTGGAAACACCATATATTTT. This gives the protein CASSTYGGSGSGNTIYF. Full variable domain (remainder filled in from reference TRBV9 and TRBJ1-3): DSGVTQTPKHLITATGQRVTLRCSPRSGDLSVYWYQQSLDQGLQFLIQYYNGEERAKGNILERFSAQQFPDLHSELNLSSLELGDSALYFCASSTYGGSGSGNTIYFGEGSWLTVV.

The genes are TRBV20-1 and TRBJ2-5; 9 bases are shared with TRBD2. With 5 bases clipped from V and 5 bases from J, the junction kept 6 bases outside the gene matches. The CDR3 is made up of 13 amino acids. Germline loops: CDR1 DFQATT, CDR2 SNEGSKA (reference sequence). CDR3 in DNA: TGCAGTGCTCGGACTAGCGAGGGGGAGACCCAGTACTTC. Its translation: CSARTSEGETQYF.

This clonotype was counted a few times. The gene calls are TRBV15 and TRBJ1-3; tentatively, D is TRBD1 (6 bases). V was pared by 0 bases and J by 4 bases, with 13 bases between. Germline V gene data show CDR1 as LNHNV and CDR2 as YYDKDF (reference sequence). CDR3 length: 16 residues. CDR3 sequence: CATSRDAGALGNTIYF. The CDR3 DNA is TGTGCCACCAGCAGAGATGCAGGGGCACTAGGAAACACCATATATTTT.

The rearrangement links TRBV9 to TRBJ2-3; 11 bases are a match to TRBD2. Trimming took 4 bases from V and 3 from J; bases not matched to a gene: 7. This CDR3 comprises 16 residues. The germline V gene encodes CDR1 SGDLS and CDR2 YYNGEE. CDR3 nucleotides: TGTGCCAGCAGCCGTAGCGGGGGGGCGGGGACAGATACGCAGTATTTT. Protein: CASSRSGGAGTDTQYF. The full variable domain, with the rest looked up from reference TRBV9 and TRBJ2-3, is DSGVTQTPKHLITATGQRVTLRCSPRSGDLSVYWYQQSLDQGLQFLIQYYNGEERAKGNILERFSAQQFPDLHSELNLSSLELGDSALYFCASSRSGGAGTDTQYFGPGTRLTVL.

This clonotype was picked up a small number of times. The chain is built from TRBV5-1 and TRBJ2-7; 7 bases are a match to TRBD1. The V and J ends lost 0 bases and 5 bases, in that order; junction bases with no gene match: 8. The germline gives CDR1 SGHRS, CDR2 YFSETQ. The CDR3 has 15 amino acids. Here the CDR3 reads CASSLEDRSINEQYF. Written as DNA, the CDR3 is TGCGCCAGCAGCTTGGAGGACAGGTCCATAAACGAGCAGTACTTC.

This clonotype was seen more than once but under ten times. The V gene is TRBV19, the J gene TRBJ1-5, with D tentatively TRBD1 (5 bases). V was clipped by 7 bases and J by 3 bases, with 10 bases between them. The CDR3 is made up of 13 amino acids. The germline CDR1 and CDR2 sequences are LNHDA and SQIVND (reference sequence). This CDR3 is CASKRDLNQPQHF. The CDR3 DNA is TGTGCCAGTAAACGGGACCTCAATCAGCCCCAGCATTTT.

This clonotype was observed a few times. V and J are TRBV18 and TRBJ2-1; D gene uncertain. Germline V lookup: CDR1 KGHSH, CDR2 LQKENI. The V and J ends lost 3 bases and 5 bases respectively, with 8 bases between them. The CDR3 has 13 amino acids. In nucleotides, the CDR3 is TGTGCCAGCTCACCTTTAATCGACAATGAGCAGTTCTTC. It codes for CASSPLIDNEQFF.

There are a few counts of this clonotype. The junction differs from germline at one of its ends, possibly a read error. DNA for the CDR3: TGTGCCAGCAGCATAGCCGGGAGCGGCACAGATACGCAGTATTTT. Protein sequence: CASSIAGSGTDTQYF. The rearrangement uses TRBV7-2 and TRBJ2-3, with D possibly matching TRBD2 (6 bases). CDR1 and CDR2 (germline): SGHTA, FQGNSA. The CDR3 runs 15 residues.

This chain connects TRBV11-2 to TRBJ2-1; D is undetermined. Germline values: CDR1 SGHAT, CDR2 FQNNGV. The CDR3 is 14 amino acids. Trimming removed 6 bases at V and 6 bases at J, with 15 bases between. The CDR3 is CASSLVGYGNEQFF. The CDR3 region has the DNA TGTGCCAGCAGTCTGGTAGGCTACGGCAATGAGCAGTTCTTC.

The CDR3 DNA reads as TGTGCCAGCAGTTACTGGGGACTAGCGACCTACAATGAGCAGTTCTTC. It specifies CASSYWGLATYNEQFF. The chain combines TRBV6-5 with TRBJ2-1, with 10 bases lining up with TRBD2. CDR3 size: 16 residues. The germline V gene has CDR1 MNHEY and CDR2 SVGAGI. J gave up 2 bases and V 1 base, and 2 bases lay outside the gene matches.